These 21 T cell receptor beta chains originate from one sample sequenced in a study of beta chain features in type 1 diabetes. Since all of the isolated RNA was reverse transcribed, expressed TCRB transcripts were what got sequenced. Libraries were prepared by immunoSEQ multiplex PCR; TCRdb keeps only in-frame clonotypes and omits some of them. The profile covers 900,000 or so clones, with roughly 15% appearing a single time and 0.023% taken by the ten largest. The material sequenced was naive CD4+ T cells from blood. All receptors derive from a young woman in good health.

The V gene is TRBV5-6, the J gene TRBJ2-3, with TRBD2 matching 11 bases. Germline assignment: CDR1 SGHDT and CDR2 YYEEEE. The CDR3 runs 16 residues. J lost 2 bases, V lost 4 bases, and 6 bases had no gene match. CDR3 amino acids: CASSLKLAGDTDTQYF. The CDR3 DNA reads TGTGCCAGCAGCCTAAAACTAGCGGGGGACACAGATACGCAGTATTTT. Full variable domain (remainder filled in from reference TRBV5-6 and TRBJ2-3): DAGVTQSPTHLIKTRGQQVTLRCSPKSGHDTVSWYQQALGQGPQFIFQYYEEEERQRGNFPDRFSGHQFPNYSSELNVNALLLGDSALYLCASSLKLAGDTDTQYFGPGTRLTVL.

This chain connects TRBV6-1 to TRBJ2-2; tentatively, D is TRBD2 (6 bases). Trimming pared 2 bases from V and 7 bases from J, leaving 14 bases between. The CDR3 length is 15 residues. The germline gives CDR1 MNHNS, CDR2 SASEGT. CDR3 in DNA: TGTGCCAGCAGTGAAAGTAGCGGAGTGGGCGGGGAGCTGTTTTTT. As protein: CASSESSGVGGELFF.

The chain links TRBV6-5 to TRBJ1-3, with D uncertain. V was clipped by 0 bases and J by 0 bases, with 9 bases between them. The CDR3 has 16 amino acids. Germline lookup yields CDR1 MNHEY and CDR2 SVGAGI. CDR3 amino acids: CASSYSLFGSGNTIYF. The CDR3 DNA reads TGTGCCAGCAGTTACTCCCTGTTCGGCTCTGGAAACACCATATATTTT.

The chain joins TRBV28 to TRBJ2-3; D ambiguous. V lost 7 bases to trimming and J lost 2 bases, with 7 bases between them. This CDR3 contains 12 residues. CDR1 and CDR2 from the germline V gene are MDHEN and SYDVKM. The CDR3 nucleotides read TGTGCCAGCAAAGAGGACACAGATACGCAGTATTTT. Translating gives CASKEDTDTQYF. Full variable domain (outside the CDR3, taken from reference TRBV28 and TRBJ2-3): DVKVTQSSRYLVKRTGEKVFLECVQDMDHENMFWYRQDPGLGLRLIYFSYDVKMKEKGDIPEGYSVSREKKERFSLILESASTNQTSMYLCASKEDTDTQYFGPGTRLTVL.

The V and J genes are TRBV19 and TRBJ2-2; 8 nucleotides match TRBD1. Germline loops: CDR1 LNHDA, CDR2 SQIVND (reference sequence). The CDR3 covers 17 residues. V gave up 9 bases and J gave up 5 bases; unmatched junction bases: 17. The CDR3 loop is CASTKIPGQGRTGELFF. CDR3 bases: TGTGCCAGCACAAAGATCCCCGGACAGGGACGTACCGGGGAGCTGTTTTTT.

This clone was detected only a few times. Here the CDR3 DNA reads TGCAGCGTAAGTGGCAAGGCAGCAACTAATGAAAAACTGTTTTTT. It translates to CSVSGKAATNEKLFF. The chain carries TRBV29-1 and TRBJ1-4; unclear D gene. Trimming removed 6 bases from V and 0 bases from J, with 14 bases in between. The CDR3 runs to 15 residues. Germline loops: CDR1 SQVTM, CDR2 ANQGSEA. Complete variable domain (other parts from reference TRBV29-1 and TRBJ1-4): SAVISQKPSRDICQRGTSLTIQCQVDSQVTMMFWYRQQPGQSLTLIATANQGSEATYESGFVIDKFPISRPNLTFSTLTVSNMSPEDSSIYLCSVSGKAATNEKLFFGSGTQLSVL.

Only a few counts were recorded for this clone. The gene calls are TRBV28 and TRBJ2-7, with D possibly TRBD1 on 5 matching bases. The germline V gene has CDR1 MDHEN and CDR2 SYDVKM. The CDR3 has 14 amino acids. Trimming pared 5 bases from V and 2 bases from J, leaving 13 bases between. The CDR3, as DNA: TGTGCCAGCAGTCTTCAGGGCCCACCCTACGAGCAGTACTTC. Its protein is CASSLQGPPYEQYF. Filled out from reference TRBV28 and TRBJ2-7, the complete variable domain reads DVKVTQSSRYLVKRTGEKVFLECVQDMDHENMFWYRQDPGLGLRLIYFSYDVKMKEKGDIPEGYSVSREKKERFSLILESASTNQTSMYLCASSLQGPPYEQYFGPGTRLTVT.

The chain uses TRBV6-5 and TRBJ2-7, with a weak D call TRBD1 (6 bases). The CDR3 covers 14 residues. Trimming took off 6 bases at V and 0 bases at J, with 12 bases between the two ends. Germline CDR1 MNHEY, CDR2 SVGAGI. CDR3 sequence reads: CASRPDRSSYEQYF. CDR3 DNA sequence: TGTGCCAGCAGGCCGGACAGAAGCTCCTACGAGCAGTACTTC.

J is TRBJ2-1 and V is TRBV25-1; 9 nucleotides match TRBD2. Germline CDR1 is MGHDK and CDR2 is SYGVNS. The CDR3 has 17 residues. V was clipped by 3 bases and J by 4 bases; unmatched bases: 10. The CDR3, as DNA: TGTGCCAGCAGTGATGTGGGCCTAGCGGGGCTATACAATGAGCAGTTCTTC. Residues: CASSDVGLAGLYNEQFF.

V and J are TRBV4-1 and TRBJ2-1; TRBD2 agrees at 10 bases. CDR1 is MGHRA and CDR2 is YSYEKL in the germline V gene. The ends lost 3 bases at V and 8 bases at J; junction bases unmatched: 4. CDR3 size: 14 residues. The CDR3 bases are TGCGCCAGCAGCCAGGTCGGGACTAGCGATGAGCAGTTCTTC. It yields the protein CASSQVGTSDEQFF.

The chain employs TRBV28 and TRBJ2-5; 7 nucleotides line up with TRBD1. J was trimmed by 4 bases and V by 7 bases; bases with no gene match: 9. The CDR3 has 14 amino acids. CDR1 and CDR2 (germline): MDHEN, SYDVKM. The CDR3 loop reads CASTPPTGVETQYF. DNA for the CDR3: TGTGCCAGCACCCCCCCCACAGGGGTAGAGACCCAGTACTTC. The entire variable domain, with the rest obtained from reference TRBV28 and TRBJ2-5, is as follows: DVKVTQSSRYLVKRTGEKVFLECVQDMDHENMFWYRQDPGLGLRLIYFSYDVKMKEKGDIPEGYSVSREKKERFSLILESASTNQTSMYLCASTPPTGVETQYFGPGTRLLVL.

The V call is TRBV5-5, the J call TRBJ2-5; D is perhaps TRBD2 (6 bases). Germline CDR1 is SGHKS and CDR2 is YYEKEE (reference sequence). The CDR3 extends over 13 amino acids. Trimming shortened V by 2 bases and J by 3 bases, and 8 bases separated the two germline ends. CDR3 region: CASSFVAEETQYF. In DNA, the CDR3 is TGTGCCAGCAGCTTTGTAGCGGAAGAGACCCAGTACTTC.

Note on this clone: Other nucleotide sequences from this sample produce the same CDR3. The chain employs TRBV15 and TRBJ2-7, with D possibly being TRBD2 (6 bases). Germline CDR1 LNHNV, CDR2 YYDKDF (reference sequence). The CDR3 is 14 residues long. Trimming removed 1 base from V and 2 bases from J, with 9 bases in between. The CDR3 sequence: CATSRAGGTYEQYF. The CDR3 coding sequence is TGTGCCACCAGCAGAGCGGGCGGGACCTACGAGCAGTACTTC.

This clone was picked up a small number of times. The CDR3 loop reads CASSLGLAGLQETQYF. CDR3 bases: TGCGCCAGCAGCCTCGGACTAGCGGGGCTCCAAGAGACCCAGTACTTC. The J gene is TRBJ2-5, the V gene TRBV5-1, with 12 bases lining up with TRBD2. The CDR3 consists of 16 residues. Trimming took 4 bases from V and 1 from J; bases not matched to a gene: 5. CDR1 and CDR2 from the germline V gene are SGHRS and YFSETQ.

The chain joins TRBV2 to TRBJ2-1, with 8 bases identical to TRBD2. Looked up from germline, CDR1 is SNHLY and CDR2 is FYNNEI. This CDR3 region has 14 residues. With V trimmed by 4 bases and J by 9 bases, 8 bases remained unmatched. CDR3 in DNA: TGTGCCAGCAGTGGGCCGGGAGGGCCGCCTGAGCAGTTCTTC. This sequence encodes CASSGPGGPPEQFF.

This clone was found a few times. The chain carries TRBV28 and TRBJ2-6; D is undetermined. V lost 6 bases to trimming and J lost 0 bases, with 15 bases between them. This CDR3 is 17 amino acids long. The V gene's germline CDR1 is MDHEN and CDR2 SYDVKM. As DNA, the CDR3 is TGTGCCAGCAGCCCACAATATAGTAGCTCTGGGGCCAACGTCCTGACTTTC. It encodes CASSPQYSSSGANVLTF.

This clone was detected a few times. The chain employs TRBV18 and TRBJ2-1, with unresolved D. CDR1 KGHSH and CDR2 LQKENI come from the germline V gene. Trimming shortened V by 4 bases and J by 1 base, and 11 bases separated the two germline ends. The CDR3 runs 15 residues. The CDR3: CASSLAVLSYNEQFF. CDR3 nucleotide sequence: TGTGCCAGCTCACTGGCGGTCTTATCCTACAATGAGCAGTTCTTC.

J is TRBJ2-7 and V is TRBV7-9; D perhaps matches TRBD2 (5 bases). CDR1 is SEHNR and CDR2 is FQNEAQ in the germline V gene (reference sequence). Trimming left V 5 bases short and J 5 bases short, with 13 bases between. This CDR3 region has 13 residues. The CDR3 DNA reads as TGTGCCAGCAGCCCGATGAGGGAACACGAGCAGTACTTC. Translated, it gives CASSPMREHEQYF.

The gene calls are TRBV7-2 and TRBJ2-1; TRBD2 might be the D (5 bases). The CDR3 runs 13 residues. Germline CDR1 is SGHTA and CDR2 is FQGNSA. The V gene lost 0 bases and the J gene lost 12 bases, with 12 bases spanning the gap. In nucleotides, the CDR3 is TGTGCCAGCAGCTTAGCCCCGGGATCCTCGCAGTTCTTC. Amino acids: CASSLAPGSSQFF.

The chain combines TRBV18 with TRBJ2-2; no clear D. The CDR3 has 13 amino acids. Germline CDR1 and CDR2: KGHSH and LQKENI. V shed 4 bases and J shed 5 bases, with 8 bases lying between them. The CDR3 spells CASSRTSTGELFF. CDR3 nucleotides: TGTGCCAGCTCACGGACGAGTACCGGGGAGCTGTTTTTT.

This clone was seen more than once but under ten times. The V and J genes are TRBV19 and TRBJ2-1; D is unclear. CDR3 length: 12 residues. V was shortened by 4 bases and J by 4 bases, with 5 bases between the two germline ends. Germline assignment: CDR1 LNHDA and CDR2 SQIVND (reference sequence). The CDR3 loop reads CASSKQYNEQFF. The CDR3 nucleotides are TGTGCCAGTAGTAAACAGTACAATGAGCAGTTCTTC.